These T cell receptor beta chains were read from a single sample in a study of T cell repertoires in cytomegalovirus infection. No antigens are known for them. MiXCR was run by TCRdb on the reads, yielding one entry per CDR3 protein. This table has roughly 130,000 distinct CDR3 sequences, 20% to 30% appearing once. Sequenced input: PBMCs, sequenced either directly or after in vitro stimulation (not recorded which). The receptor source for this set is a human donor in good health (CMV status not recorded). Some clones in this sample may be carry-over from other donors' samples. Both conserved end residues are part of each CDR3. A D gene is named only where the DNA matches it firmly. Rows may omit the clone size; those that give it use once, few, many or a size class.

clone size: -
V gene: TRBV24-1
D gene: TRBD2
J gene: TRBJ2-3
CDR3 protein: CATSDLSDGTSGSTDTQYF
CDR3 DNA: TGTGCCACCAGTGATTTGTCGGATGGGACTAGCGGGAGCACAGATACGCAGTATTTT

clone size: few
V gene: TRBV19
D gene: -
J gene: TRBJ1-2
CDR3 protein: CASSIQDRYYGYTF
CDR3 DNA: TGTGCCAGTAGTATCCAGGACAGATACTATGGCTACACCTTC

clone size: many
V gene: TRBV15
D gene: TRBD2
J gene: TRBJ2-1
CDR3 protein: CATSREFGLAGEDEQFF
CDR3 DNA: TGTGCCACCAGCAGAGAATTTGGGCTAGCGGGAGAGGATGAGCAGTTCTTC

clone size: many
V gene: TRBV7-2
D gene: -
J gene: TRBJ1-3
CDR3 protein: CASSLVWGSGNTIYF
CDR3 DNA: TGTGCCAGCAGCTTAGTGTGGGGCTCTGGAAACACCATATATTTT

clone size: -
V gene: TRBV3-1
D gene: -
J gene: TRBJ2-5
CDR3 protein: CASSPHQQETQYF
CDR3 DNA: TGTGCCAGCAGCCCCCACCAGCAAGAGACCCAGTACTTC

clone size: many
V gene: TRBV7-2
D gene: -
J gene: TRBJ2-5
CDR3 protein: CASSLSGRQETQYF
CDR3 DNA: TGTGCCAGCAGCCTCAGTGGCAGACAAGAGACCCAGTACTTC

clone size: few
V gene: TRBV10-3
D gene: -
J gene: TRBJ2-1
CDR3 protein: CAIRDLRHNEQFF
CDR3 DNA: TGTGCCATCAGGGATCTGCGCCACAATGAGCAGTTCTTC

clone size: few
V gene: TRBV12-3/TRBV12-4
D gene: TRBD2
J gene: TRBJ2-1
CDR3 protein: CASTGTSQSQFF
CDR3 DNA: TGTGCCAGCACCGGGACTAGTCAAAGTCAGTTCTTC

clone size: -
V gene: TRBV7-2
D gene: -
J gene: TRBJ2-7
CDR3 protein: CASSLSMVTGPPREQYF
CDR3 DNA: TGTGCCAGCAGCTTAAGTATGGTGACAGGTCCCCCTCGAGAGCAGTACTTC

clone size: many
V gene: TRBV27
D gene: -
J gene: TRBJ1-3
CDR3 protein: CASSSPREGRFTIYF
CDR3 DNA: TGTGCCAGCAGTTCACCCCGGGAGGGACGGTTCACCATATATTTT

clone size: -
V gene: TRBV4-1
D gene: TRBD2
J gene: TRBJ2-7
CDR3 protein: CASSHVAGGSSYEQYF
CDR3 DNA: TGCGCCAGCAGCCACGTAGCGGGAGGGAGCTCCTACGAGCAGTACTTC

clone size: -
V gene: TRBV12-3/TRBV12-4
D gene: TRBD1
J gene: TRBJ1-1
CDR3 protein: CATSYTKGAAAPEAFF
CDR3 DNA: TGTGCCACCTCTTATACTAAGGGGGCCGCAGCCCCTGAAGCTTTCTTT

clone size: -
V gene: TRBV20-1
D gene: -
J gene: TRBJ1-4
CDR3 protein: CSARDPPGPLGKLFF
CDR3 DNA: TGCAGTGCTAGAGATCCGCCGGGGCCCTTAGGAAAACTGTTTTTT

clone size: -
V gene: TRBV3-1
D gene: -
J gene: TRBJ2-5
CDR3 protein: CASSQGRQETQYF
CDR3 DNA: TGTGCCAGCAGCCAAGGCAGACAAGAGACCCAGTACTTC

clone size: few
V gene: TRBV7-6
D gene: TRBD2
J gene: TRBJ2-3
CDR3 protein: CASSFSSGRASDTQYF
CDR3 DNA: TGTGCCAGCAGTTTTTCTAGCGGGAGGGCCTCAGATACGCAGTATTTT

clone size: many
V gene: TRBV6-2/TRBV6-3
D gene: TRBD1
J gene: TRBJ2-1
CDR3 protein: CASSFPLDREGSNEQFF
CDR3 DNA: TGTGCCAGCAGTTTCCCCTTAGACAGGGAAGGTTCCAATGAGCAGTTCTTC

clone size: few
V gene: TRBV7-3
D gene: -
J gene: TRBJ2-6
CDR3 protein: CASSSTTAAGANVLTF
CDR3 DNA: TGTGCCAGCAGCTCCACGACGGCGGCTGGGGCCAACGTCCTGACTTTC

clone size: few
V gene: TRBV7-9
D gene: TRBD2
J gene: TRBJ2-1
CDR3 protein: CASSLGGLAGVLNEQFF
CDR3 DNA: TGTGCCAGCAGCTTAGGGGGACTAGCGGGAGTCCTCAATGAGCAGTTCTTC

clone size: -
V gene: TRBV27
D gene: -
J gene: TRBJ2-1
CDR3 protein: CASLPMGPHYNEQFF
CDR3 DNA: TGTGCCAGCCTCCCTATGGGCCCCCACTACAATGAGCAGTTCTTC

clone size: -
V gene: TRBV12-3/TRBV12-4
D gene: TRBD1
J gene: TRBJ1-4
CDR3 protein: CASRRPRDRANEKLFF
CDR3 DNA: TGTGCCAGCAGGAGGCCGCGGGACAGGGCAAATGAAAAACTGTTTTTT

clone size: many
V gene: TRBV7-2
D gene: TRBD2
J gene: TRBJ2-1
CDR3 protein: CASSLRSGRRDNEQFF
CDR3 DNA: TGTGCCAGCAGCTTAAGAAGCGGGAGGAGGGACAATGAGCAGTTCTTC

clone size: few
V gene: TRBV6-4
D gene: -
J gene: TRBJ2-1
CDR3 protein: CASSVQAIRDNEQFF
CDR3 DNA: TGTGCCAGCAGTGTCCAGGCCATAAGGGACAATGAGCAGTTCTTC

clone size: -
V gene: TRBV14
D gene: TRBD1
J gene: TRBJ1-1
CDR3 protein: CASSHYRGGTEAFF
CDR3 DNA: TGTGCCAGCAGCCATTACAGGGGTGGCACTGAAGCTTTCTTT

clone size: -
V gene: TRBV11-3
D gene: -
J gene: TRBJ2-1
CDR3 protein: CASSFDSPPYNEQFF
CDR3 DNA: TGTGCCAGCAGCTTCGACAGCCCGCCCTACAATGAGCAGTTCTTC

clone size: many
V gene: TRBV7-8
D gene: -
J gene: TRBJ2-1
CDR3 protein: CASSLGGQPYNEQFF
CDR3 DNA: TGTGCCAGCAGCTTAGGGGGCCAGCCCTACAATGAGCAGTTCTTC

clone size: -
V gene: TRBV12-3/TRBV12-4
D gene: -
J gene: TRBJ2-1
CDR3 protein: CASRTSPGLEQFF
CDR3 DNA: TGTGCCAGCAGGACCTCCCCGGGACTTGAGCAGTTCTTC

clone size: -
V gene: TRBV9
D gene: TRBD2
J gene: TRBJ2-3
CDR3 protein: CASSVSAGGNTDTQYF
CDR3 DNA: TGTGCCAGCAGCGTTTCAGCGGGAGGAAACACAGATACGCAGTATTTT

clone size: few
V gene: TRBV5-8
D gene: -
J gene: TRBJ1-2
CDR3 protein: CASSLSGGYGYTF
CDR3 DNA: TGTGCCAGCAGCCTATCAGGAGGCTATGGCTACACCTTC

clone size: -
V gene: TRBV27
D gene: -
J gene: TRBJ1-6
CDR3 protein: CASSFEFPSYNSPLHF
CDR3 DNA: TGTGCCAGCAGTTTCGAGTTTCCCTCCTATAATTCACCCCTCCACTTT

clone size: -
V gene: TRBV28
D gene: TRBD2
J gene: TRBJ2-7
CDR3 protein: CASSPPQGGSDEQYF
CDR3 DNA: TGTGCCAGCAGTCCCCCGCAGGGAGGGTCTGACGAGCAGTACTTC

clone size: -
V gene: TRBV11-2
D gene: -
J gene: TRBJ2-3
CDR3 protein: CASSLELLRDTQYF
CDR3 DNA: TGTGCCAGCAGCTTAGAATTGTTGAGGGATACGCAGTATTTT

clone size: -
V gene: TRBV6-1
D gene: -
J gene: TRBJ2-5
CDR3 protein: CASGRVETQYF
CDR3 DNA: TGTGCCAGCGGGAGAGTGGAGACCCAGTACTTC

clone size: many
V gene: TRBV7-2
D gene: -
J gene: TRBJ2-3
CDR3 protein: CASSQPNTDTQYF
CDR3 DNA: TGTGCCAGCAGCCAACCGAACACAGATACGCAGTATTTT

clone size: many
V gene: TRBV28
D gene: -
J gene: TRBJ2-5
CDR3 protein: CASSPPGTQYF
CDR3 DNA: TGTGCCAGCAGTCCCCCCGGGACCCAGTACTTC

clone size: few
V gene: TRBV28
D gene: -
J gene: TRBJ2-7
CDR3 protein: CASSDPGEQYF
CDR3 DNA: TGTGCCAGCAGCGACCCGGGTGAGCAGTACTTC